This T cell receptor (beta chain) was retrieved from a study of T-cell reconstitution after alpha-beta-depleted transplantation in children. Study findings and constraints: Reportedly, alpha-beta T cells present about two months post-transplant originated from several hundred expanded clones of graft origin.

This CDR3 spans 18 amino acids. The germline gives CDR1 MNHEY, CDR2 SVGAGI. With 2 bases removed from V and 1 base from J, the gap between germline ends came to 20 bases. During its preparation, the TCRbeta library received unique molecular identifiers. MiXCR, run by TCRdb on the PCR reads, gives a single entry per CDR3 protein. The top ten clones hold around 5% of a sample with about 200,000 distinct CDR3 sequences, approximately 6.9% of them seen once. This clonotype has a count of ten or more. Antigen unknown. This receptor was taken from a boy between 2 and 15 years old with acute lymphoblastic leukemia, due to receive a stem cell transplant. The sample here was PBMCs, taken before TCRalphabeta/CD19-depleted stem cell transplant. The V and J genes are TRBV6-5 and TRBJ1-1, with D possibly matching TRBD1 (5 bases). In nucleotides, the CDR3 is TGTGCCAGCAGTTACGGGGCAGGGTGGTTCAGGACGAACACTGAAGCTTTCTTT. It translates to CASSYGAGWFRTNTEAFF.